One and the same sample provided the 16 T cell receptor beta chains below, sequenced in a study of blood T cell repertoires in COVID-19. Profiled with immunoSEQ multiplex PCR; TCRdb holds only in-frame clones, not every one. This table has 35,000 or so clones, 90% appearing once. The sample comprised peripheral blood. All receptors come from a human donor in a cohort sampled during active COVID-19.

The V and J genes are TRBV24-1 and TRBJ1-5; 10 bases are shared with TRBD1. The CDR3 runs 17 residues. Germline trimming cut 3 bases from V and 1 base from J; bases unmatched to any gene: 5. Germline V gene lookup returns CDR1 KGHDR and CDR2 SFDVKD. CDR3: CATSDTTGGLSNQPQHF. The CDR3 DNA follows: TGTGCCACCAGTGATACGACAGGGGGCTTGAGCAATCAGCCCCAGCATTTT.

The chain joins TRBV30 to TRBJ1-6, with TRBD1 matching 8 bases. In germline, CDR1 is GTSNPN, CDR2 SVGIG (reference sequence). This CDR3 has 17 residues. V lost 3 bases and J lost 3; bases outside the gene matches: 10. In nucleotides, the CDR3 is TGTGCCTGGAGACCGAAGGGACAGGTCCTCTATAATTCACCCCTCCACTTT. The encoded protein is CAWRPKGQVLYNSPLHF. Together with reference TRBV30 and TRBJ1-6, the CDR3 gives the full variable domain: SQTIHQWPATLVQPVGSPLSLECTVEGTSNPNLYWYRQAAGRGLQLLFYSVGIGQISSEVPQNLSASRPQDRQFILSSKKLLLSDSGFYLCAWRPKGQVLYNSPLHFGNGTRLTVT.

The chain has TRBV19 and TRBJ1-2; TRBD1 agrees at 8 bases. The CDR3 has 14 residues. Unmatched junction bases numbered 3, after V lost 5 bases and J lost 1 base. Germline V gene lookup returns CDR1 LNHDA and CDR2 SQIVND (reference sequence). CDR3 DNA: TGTGCCAGTAGTCCAGGGGGCCTTAACTATGGCTACACCTTC. Amino acid sequence: CASSPGGLNYGYTF.

This clone has only one observation. The rearrangement joins TRBV28 to TRBJ2-7, with 8 bases identical to TRBD2. Looked up from germline, CDR1 is MDHEN and CDR2 is SYDVKM. V lost 6 bases to trimming and J lost 3 bases; unmatched junction nucleotides: 13. The CDR3 extends over 16 amino acids. As DNA, the CDR3 is TGTGCCAGCAGCGCTACGGGCGGGAGGATTCTCTACGAGCAGTACTTC. Translated, it gives CASSATGGRILYEQYF.

The chain links TRBV5-1 to TRBJ2-2, with 9 positions matching TRBD1. The trim removed 4 bases at V and 4 bases at J, leaving 8 bases unmatched. The CDR3 loop spans 16 amino acids. The germline V gene has CDR1 SGHRS and CDR2 YFSETQ. The DNA of the CDR3 is TGCGCCAGCAGCCACGGGACAGGGCGGGGCACCGGGGAGCTGTTTTTT. This encodes CASSHGTGRGTGELFF.

The CDR3 loop reads CAISVGGAGGEAFF. CDR3 DNA: TGTGCCATCAGTGTAGGGGGGGCTGGTGGTGAAGCTTTCTTT. This chain connects TRBV10-3 to TRBJ1-1; a weak D match, TRBD1 (6 bases). V lost 4 bases to trimming and J lost 7 bases, with 16 bases between them. The CDR3 is 14 residues long. Germline-derived CDR1 and CDR2 are ENHRY and SYGVKD.

This clone was counted once. This rearrangement joins TRBV30 to TRBJ1-2, with TRBD1 identical over 9 bases. The CDR3 length is 15 residues. Germline V lookup: CDR1 GTSNPN, CDR2 SVGIG (reference sequence). Trimming at V came to 1 base and at J to 2 bases, leaving 5 bases not matched to a gene. The CDR3 protein is CAWSGGGTGNYGYTF. In DNA form, the CDR3 reads TGTGCCTGGAGTGGAGGCGGGACAGGGAACTATGGCTACACCTTC.

The chain recombines TRBV7-9 with TRBJ2-7; TRBD2 matches at 8 bases. This CDR3 comprises 11 residues. Germline V CDR1 and CDR2: SEHNR, FQNEAQ (reference sequence). The ends lost 4 bases at V and 13 bases at J; junction bases unmatched: 6. In DNA form, the CDR3 reads TGTGCCAGCAGCTCCGGGGGGGGCGTATACTTC. It specifies CASSSGGGVYF.

The chain recombines TRBV7-3 with TRBJ2-1; 11 nucleotides line up with TRBD2. Germline CDR1 is SGHTA and CDR2 is FQGTGA. V dropped 3 bases and J dropped 6; count of bases not matched to a gene: 4. This CDR3 region has 15 residues. The CDR3 spells CASSFSGRAPNEQFF. Written as DNA, the CDR3 is TGTGCCAGCAGCTTTAGCGGGAGGGCCCCCAATGAGCAGTTCTTC.

The rearrangement joins TRBV11-3 to TRBJ1-1; D remains ambiguous. This CDR3 is 13 amino acids long. CDR1 SGHNT and CDR2 YENEEA come from the germline V gene. V was trimmed by 4 bases and J by 0 bases, leaving 6 bases between them. The CDR3 coding sequence is TGTGCCAGCAGCTCGGGATTGAACACTGAAGCTTTCTTT. It specifies CASSSGLNTEAFF.

The rearrangement joins TRBV3-1 (or the pseudogene TRBV3-2) to TRBJ2-1; D is ambiguous. Trimming took off 6 bases at V and 11 bases at J, with 14 bases between the two ends. The CDR3 is 12 residues long. Germline CDR1 is LGHDT and CDR2 is YNNKEL (reference sequence). CDR3 nucleotide sequence: TGTGCCAGCAGTAAGCCACTGGAGAAGCAGTTCTTC. Protein: CASSKPLEKQFF.

The chain has TRBV24-1 and TRBJ2-1; the match to TRBD1 covers 9 bases. The trim removed 3 bases at V and 7 bases at J, leaving 18 bases unmatched. Per the germline V gene, CDR1 is KGHDR and CDR2 is SFDVKD. The CDR3 runs to 19 residues. The CDR3 sequence: CATSDPPGTTGGGRNEQFF. The DNA of the CDR3 is TGTGCCACCAGTGATCCCCCGGGGACAACAGGGGGCGGGAGAAATGAGCAGTTCTTC.

The chain has TRBV7-2 and TRBJ2-5, with TRBD2 matching 10 bases. With 4 bases clipped from V and 5 bases from J, the junction kept 4 bases outside the gene matches. Germline assignment: CDR1 SGHTA and CDR2 FQGNSA. The CDR3 is 14 residues long. CDR3 DNA sequence: TGTGCCAGCAGCTCGGGACTAGCGAGGGAGACCCAGTACTTC. Encoded protein: CASSSGLARETQYF.

This clone was seen only once. The gene calls are TRBV28 and TRBJ2-7, with a possible D match to TRBD1 (7 bases). CDR3 size: 15 residues. Trimming took off 5 bases at V and 7 bases at J, with 21 bases between the two ends. Germline loops: CDR1 MDHEN, CDR2 SYDVKM. The CDR3 region is CASSGEDRPEGEQYF. Here the CDR3 DNA reads TGTGCCAGCAGTGGGGAGGACAGGCCGGAGGGGGAGCAGTACTTC.

V is TRBV7-9 and J is TRBJ2-7; 10 bases agree with TRBD1. This CDR3 is built from 15 residues. Germline values: CDR1 SEHNR, CDR2 FQNEAQ (reference sequence). The trim removed 5 bases at V and 0 bases at J, leaving 4 bases unmatched. The CDR3 region has the DNA TGTGCCAGCAGCGGCCGGGACAGGGGCTCCTACGAGCAGTACTTC. It yields the protein CASSGRDRGSYEQYF. Full variable domain (outside the CDR3, taken from reference TRBV7-9 and TRBJ2-7): DTGVSQNPRHKITKRGQNVTFRCDPISEHNRLYWYRQTLGQGPEFLTYFQNEAQLEKSRLLSDRFSAERPKGSFSTLEIQRTEQGDSAMYLCASSGRDRGSYEQYFGPGTRLTVT.

The chain employs TRBV11-2 and TRBJ1-1; D ambiguous. This CDR3 is 14 amino acids long. CDR1 is SGHAT and CDR2 is FQNNGV in the germline V gene. Trimming left V 0 bases short and J 4 bases short, with 9 bases between. This CDR3 reads CASSLDWGGTEAFF. Here the CDR3 DNA reads TGTGCCAGCAGCTTAGATTGGGGAGGCACTGAAGCTTTCTTT.